This TCR beta chain was found in a study of blood T cell repertoires in COVID-19. Study summary: COVID-19 samples, acute and convalescent, were from the United States, Italy and Spain.

Here immunoSEQ multiplex PCR was the method, and the copy in TCRdb shows in-frame clones only, minus some. This table holds about 200,000 clones, approximately 90% found once. This CDR3 has 15 amino acids. Per germline, CDR1 ENHRY and CDR2 SYGVKD. V was clipped by 5 bases and J by 0 bases; unmatched bases: 4. This rearrangement joins TRBV10-3 to TRBJ2-1, with TRBD2 identical over 7 bases. Sequencing input: peripheral blood. This TCR derives from a human donor in a cohort sampled during active COVID-19. The CDR3 reads CAISTSAISYNEQFF. The DNA for the CDR3 is TGTGCCATCAGTACTAGCGCTATCTCCTACAATGAGCAGTTCTTC.